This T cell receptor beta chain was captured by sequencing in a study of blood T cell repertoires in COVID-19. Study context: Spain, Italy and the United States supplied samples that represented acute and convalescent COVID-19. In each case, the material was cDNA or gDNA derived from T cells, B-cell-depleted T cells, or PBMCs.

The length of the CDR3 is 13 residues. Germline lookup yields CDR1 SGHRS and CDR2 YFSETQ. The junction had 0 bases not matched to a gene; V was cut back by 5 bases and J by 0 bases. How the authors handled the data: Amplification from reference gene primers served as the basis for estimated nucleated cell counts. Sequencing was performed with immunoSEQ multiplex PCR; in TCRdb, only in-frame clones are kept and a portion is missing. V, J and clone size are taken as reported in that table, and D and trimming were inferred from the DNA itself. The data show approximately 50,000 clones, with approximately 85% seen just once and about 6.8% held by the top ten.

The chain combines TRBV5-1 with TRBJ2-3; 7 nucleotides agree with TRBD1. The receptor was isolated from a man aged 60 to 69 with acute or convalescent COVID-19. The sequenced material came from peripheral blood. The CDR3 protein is CASRTGSTDTQYF. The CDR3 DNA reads TGCGCCAGCAGGACAGGGAGCACAGATACGCAGTATTTT.